These 26 T cell receptor beta chains were all obtained from the same sample, sequenced in a study of T cells in Graves' hyperthyroidism and ophthalmopathy (dated by TCRdb to between 2018 and 2021). Library generation was performed with multiplex PCR. For sequencing, an Illumina HiSeq 2000 was employed. The TCR beta CDR3 regions were amplified from the RNA transcripts. For the first round of RT-PCR on the TCR CDR3, the HTBI primer set was used together with the Qiagen OneStep RT-PCR kit. TCRdb reran the public reads through fastp at Q25 and MiXCR, keeping productive beta chains. All rows with the same CDR3 protein become a single entry with the most common DNA and genes. The sample has 300,000 to 500,000 distinct CDR3 sequences on record, more than 13% of them singletons. The ten largest clones add up to 25% to 30% of the sample. Sequencing used blood. The receptors derive from a man aged 50 to 60 with Graves' ophthalmopathy.

The V and J genes are TRBV19 and TRBJ2-7, with a tentative D call TRBD2 (6 bases). Germline lookup yields CDR1 LNHDA and CDR2 SQIVND (reference sequence). This CDR3 comprises 15 residues. The V end was cut by 3 bases, the J end by 1 base, with 13 bases between. The CDR3 coding sequence is TGTGCCAGTAGTATTGCATCGGGGGATTCCTACGAGCAGTACTTC. It translates to CASSIASGDSYEQYF.

This clonotype came up many times. The chain couples TRBV11-3 to TRBJ2-1, with 12 positions matching TRBD2. The CDR3 covers 16 residues. Germline CDR1 SGHNT, CDR2 YENEEA. J gave up 7 bases and V 0 bases, and 4 bases lay outside the gene matches. CDR3 DNA: TGTGCCAGCAGCTTAGAACTAGCGGGAGGATGGAATGAGCAGTTCTTC. It specifies CASSLELAGGWNEQFF.

The chain is built from TRBV11-2 and TRBJ2-1; D is unresolved. This CDR3 is built from 13 residues. The germline CDR1 and CDR2 sequences are SGHAT and FQNNGV. Trimming removed 6 bases from V and 4 bases from J, with 10 bases in between. The CDR3 nucleotides are TGTGCCAGCAGATCTGTGGGGTACAATGAGCAGTTCTTC. This gives the protein CASRSVGYNEQFF.

This clonotype was seen a handful of times. V usage is TRBV6-1 and J usage is TRBJ2-1; D not certain. Per the germline V gene, CDR1 is MNHNS and CDR2 is SASEGT. V lost 1 base and J 8 bases, leaving 18 bases between the germline ends. This CDR3 region has 16 residues. Here the CDR3 DNA reads TGTGCCAGCAGTGAAGGCTGGGGTGACCCGGCACATGAGCAGTTCTTC. Translating it yields CASSEGWGDPAHEQFF.

This clonotype was found many times. The V call is TRBV11-3, the J call TRBJ2-5; D is ambiguous. This CDR3 region has 15 residues. Trimming left V 5 bases short and J 0 bases short, with 13 bases between. CDR1 SGHNT and CDR2 YENEEA come from the germline V gene. The CDR3 sequence is CASSASPPDQETQYF. The CDR3 nucleotides read TGTGCCAGCAGCGCGTCCCCGCCGGACCAAGAGACCCAGTACTTC.

This clonotype was detected ten times or more. The V call is TRBV5-1, the J call TRBJ2-1; 9 bases align to TRBD2. Germline V gives CDR1 SGHRS, CDR2 YFSETQ. V shed 4 bases, J shed 7 bases, and the junction held 12 bases outside the gene matches. This CDR3 is built from 16 residues. The CDR3 spells CASSPGGAGGRNEQFF. The CDR3 DNA is TGCGCCAGCAGCCCAGGAGGAGCGGGAGGTAGAAATGAGCAGTTCTTC.

The rearrangement joins TRBV27 to TRBJ1-2; 9 bases line up with TRBD1. Looked up from germline, CDR1 is MNHEY and CDR2 is SMNVEV (reference sequence). Trimming cost V 3 bases and J 5 bases; bases outside gene matches: 4. The CDR3 runs to 14 residues. CDR3 nucleotide sequence: TGTGCCAGCAGTTTCGGACAGGGGATATATGGCTACACCTTC. Residues: CASSFGQGIYGYTF.

This clonotype has a count of ten or more. This rearrangement joins TRBV12-3 or TRBV12-4 to TRBJ1-5; perhaps TRBD1 as D (5 bases). The ends were cut back, 5 bases at V and 0 bases at J, with 8 bases in the middle. The CDR3 extends over 14 amino acids. CDR3: CASSMTVSNQPQHF. The CDR3, as DNA: TGTGCCAGCAGTATGACAGTTAGCAATCAGCCCCAGCATTTT.

This clonotype was counted ten times or more. Sequence at one end of the junction differs from germline and may be a read error. The chain employs TRBV6-1 and TRBJ1-1; D ambiguous. CDR1 and CDR2 (germline): MNHNS, SASEGT. CDR3 size: 13 residues. The CDR3 nucleotides read TGTGCCAGCAGTGAAGAAGGGTTGACTGAAGCCTTCTTT. Protein product: CASSEEGLTEAFF.

This clonotype was recorded many times. CDR3 in amino acids: CASSSEWADTDTQYF. Here the CDR3 DNA reads TGTGCCAGCAGCTCCGAGTGGGCCGACACAGATACGCAGTATTTT. The chain combines TRBV13 with TRBJ2-3; D gene uncertain. Trimming took 4 bases from V and 2 from J, leaving 13 bases between them. Germline CDR1 is PRHDT and CDR2 is FYEKMQ (reference sequence). The CDR3 runs 15 residues.

This clonotype has a count of ten or more. This chain connects TRBV10-1 to TRBJ2-2; no reliable D call. V was clipped by 5 bases and J by 6 bases, with 7 bases between them. The CDR3 consists of 12 residues. Germline V CDR1 and CDR2: WNHNN, SYGVQD (reference sequence). The CDR3 nucleotides are TGCGCCAGCAGTTCCATTGCCGGGGAGCTGTTTTTT. Translating gives CASSSIAGELFF.

Concerning this clonotype: Given a much more abundant clone one base away, this may be a read error. The chain recombines TRBV27 with TRBJ2-2, with D perhaps matching TRBD2 (5 bases). The germline V gene encodes CDR1 MNHEY and CDR2 SMNVEV (reference sequence). The length of the CDR3 is 13 residues. DNA for the CDR3: TGTGCCAGCAGTTCCCATATCACCGGGGAGCTGCTTTTT. It translates to CASSSHITGELLF.

In this sample, this clonotype turned up a few times. The chain links TRBV4-1 to TRBJ2-2; perhaps TRBD2 as D (6 bases). Trimming removed 0 bases from V and 10 bases from J, with 27 bases in between. This CDR3 is 19 amino acids long. Germline V lookup: CDR1 MGHRA, CDR2 YSYEKL. CDR3 DNA: TGCGCCAGCAGCCAAGATCAATTAAGGGCTAGCGTTGGGAAGGAGGAGCTGTTTTTT. It codes for CASSQDQLRASVGKEELFF.

Only a few counts were recorded for this clonotype. The chain is built from TRBV20-1 and TRBJ2-7; TRBD1 matches 7 bases. The CDR3 spans 12 residues. Germline V gene lookup returns CDR1 DFQATT and CDR2 SNEGSKA (reference sequence). Trimming removed 5 bases from V and 7 bases from J; junction bases left unmatched: 8. In nucleotides, the CDR3 is TGCAGTGCTTTCGACAGGGCGAGGGAGCAGTACTTC. As protein: CSAFDRAREQYF.

This clonotype was picked up a small number of times. The junction does not match germline at one end; this may be a read error. The V call is TRBV12-3 or TRBV12-4, the J call TRBJ2-2; 9 nucleotides align to TRBD2. The CDR3 sequence is 15 residues long. CDR3 in DNA: TGTGCCAGCAGCCCGGGACTAGCAGACACCGGGGAGCTGCTTTTT. Amino acids: CASSPGLADTGELLF.

This rearrangement joins TRBV27 to TRBJ2-7, with 8 bases lining up with TRBD1. The V segment lost 5 bases and the J segment 3 bases; nucleotides outside the gene matches: 6. This CDR3 has 14 residues. The germline CDR1 and CDR2 sequences are MNHEY and SMNVEV (reference sequence). The CDR3 bases are TGTGCCAGCAGTCCCTCCGGGACAGGCTACGAGCAGTACTTC. Its protein is CASSPSGTGYEQYF.

The V and J genes are TRBV16 and TRBJ2-1; D unresolved. Per germline, CDR1 KGHSY and CDR2 FQNENV. The CDR3 sequence is 13 residues long. Trimming took 7 bases from V and 4 from J, leaving 11 bases between them. CDR3 residues: CASTTEPYNEQFF. The CDR3 bases are TGTGCCAGCACCACCGAGCCATACAATGAGCAGTTCTTC.

This clonotype was picked up many times. V is TRBV27 and J is TRBJ1-6; 8 bases are a match to TRBD1. Germline-derived CDR1 and CDR2 are MNHEY and SMNVEV (reference sequence). The CDR3 length is 16 residues. J was trimmed by 7 bases and V by 7 bases; bases with no gene match: 12. The CDR3 nucleotides are TGTGCCAGCAAGACATACGGACAGGGTTGGAATTCACCCCTCCACTTT. This codes for CASKTYGQGWNSPLHF.

This clonotype was seen a few times. CDR3: CASTETESQPQHF. The CDR3, as DNA: TGTGCCAGCACGGAGACAGAAAGTCAGCCCCAGCATTTT. The chain carries TRBV6-1 and TRBJ1-5; D perhaps matches TRBD1 (5 bases). This CDR3 has 13 residues. The V and J ends lost 7 bases and 6 bases respectively, with 13 bases between them. The V gene's germline CDR1 is MNHNS and CDR2 SASEGT.

In the case of this clonotype: A read error may explain this, as a much larger clone is one base away. This chain uses TRBV27 with TRBJ1-1, with D possibly matching TRBD1 (6 bases). The CDR3 has 14 residues. Trimming took 6 bases from V and 6 from J, leaving 17 bases between them. The germline V gene has CDR1 MNHEY and CDR2 SMNVEV (reference sequence). CDR3 region: CASSLVQEGAEAFF. The CDR3 nucleotides are TGTGCCAGCAGCCTAGTACAGGAGGGGGCTGAAGCTTTCTTT.

There are a few counts of this clonotype. The chain is built from TRBV3-1 and TRBJ2-5; 8 bases line up with TRBD1. Unmatched junction bases numbered 2, after V lost 4 bases and J lost 10 bases. The CDR3 runs 11 residues. In germline, CDR1 is LGHDT, CDR2 YNNKEL (reference sequence). CDR3 sequence: CASSLGQGQYF. The CDR3 nucleotides read TGTGCCAGCAGCCTCGGACAGGGCCAGTACTTC.

The chain recombines TRBV5-1 with TRBJ2-3, with D perhaps TRBD2 (5 bases). Deletions cut 1 base from V and 2 bases from J, with 11 bases between. The length of the CDR3 is 15 residues. The germline V gene has CDR1 SGHRS and CDR2 YFSETQ. The CDR3 sequence is CASSLTGKLTDTQYF. For the CDR3, the DNA is TGCGCCAGCAGCTTGACCGGGAAACTCACAGATACGCAGTATTTT.

This clonotype was counted many times. The chain joins TRBV14 to TRBJ2-1; 8 bases are a match to TRBD1. The CDR3 covers 19 residues. Germline V gene sequence: CDR1 SGHDN, CDR2 FVKESK. V shed 4 bases, J shed 1 base, and the junction held 15 bases outside the gene matches. The CDR3 spells CASSPEGQELILSYNEQFF. Written as DNA, the CDR3 is TGTGCCAGCAGCCCGGAGGGACAGGAGCTAATACTATCCTACAATGAGCAGTTCTTC.

This clonotype has at least ten counts. The chain joins TRBV3-1 to TRBJ1-2; D is undetermined. CDR1 LGHDT and CDR2 YNNKEL come from the germline V gene (reference sequence). The CDR3 totals 17 residues. Trimming removed 1 base from V and 3 bases from J, with 18 bases in between. CDR3 DNA sequence: TGTGCCAGCAGCCAAGGCCCTGTAGGCCACTTCGACTATGGCTACACCTTC. Its protein is CASSQGPVGHFDYGYTF.

There are many counts of this clonotype. V gene TRBV11-3 combines with J gene TRBJ2-1; TRBD2 might be the D (6 bases). Trimming took off 1 base at V and 8 bases at J, with 12 bases between the two ends. Germline V CDR1 and CDR2: SGHNT, YENEEA. This CDR3 region has 14 residues. This CDR3 is CASSLVVGRYEQFF. The CDR3 DNA is TGTGCCAGCAGCTTAGTTGTCGGGAGATATGAGCAGTTCTTC.

This chain uses TRBV20-1 with TRBJ2-3; TRBD2 aligns across 9 bases. The junction had 2 bases not matched to a gene; V was cut back by 4 bases and J by 0 bases. CDR1 and CDR2 (germline): DFQATT, SNEGSKA (reference sequence). This CDR3 comprises 14 residues. In nucleotides, the CDR3 is TGCAGTGCTAAGCGGGGGGACAGCACAGATACGCAGTATTTT. This encodes CSAKRGDSTDTQYF.